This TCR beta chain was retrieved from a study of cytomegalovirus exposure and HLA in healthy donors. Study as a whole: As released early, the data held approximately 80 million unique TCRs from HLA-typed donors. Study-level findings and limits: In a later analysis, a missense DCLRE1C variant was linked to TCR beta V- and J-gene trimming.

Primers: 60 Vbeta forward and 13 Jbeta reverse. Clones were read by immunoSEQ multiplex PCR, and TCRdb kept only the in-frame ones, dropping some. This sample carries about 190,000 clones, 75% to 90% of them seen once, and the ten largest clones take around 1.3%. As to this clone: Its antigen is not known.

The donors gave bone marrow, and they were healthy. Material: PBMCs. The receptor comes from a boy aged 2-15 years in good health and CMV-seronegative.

CDR3 sequence reads: CAISEEGIGEKLFF. Here the CDR3 DNA reads TGTGCCATCAGTGAGGAGGGTATTGGTGAAAAACTGTTTTTT. This chain uses TRBV10-3 with TRBJ1-4; no firm D call. V dropped 2 bases and J dropped 7 bases, with 11 bases sitting between them. Germline V gene data show CDR1 as ENHRY and CDR2 as SYGVKD. The CDR3 has 14 amino acids.